One sample yielded the 30 T cell receptor beta chains listed below, sequenced in a study of blood T cell repertoires in COVID-19. Data came from immunoSEQ multiplex PCR; TCRdb stores just in-frame clones and leaves some out. The sample consists of 100,000 or so clones, around 86% of them appearing once. Sample: peripheral blood. Receptors originate from an elderly man with acute or convalescent COVID-19.

The V and J genes are TRBV3-1 (or the pseudogene TRBV3-2) and TRBJ2-1, with TRBD2 matching over 14 bases. The length of the CDR3 is 19 residues. Unmatched junction bases numbered 11, after V lost 3 bases and J lost 4 bases. Germline V lookup: CDR1 LGHDT, CDR2 YNNKEL (reference sequence). CDR3 DNA: TGTGCCAGCAGCCACGGACTAGCGGGAGGATTTCCTAAATACAATGAGCAGTTCTTC. Its translation is CASSHGLAGGFPKYNEQFF.

This chain joins TRBV7-9 and TRBJ2-1, with 9 bases fitting TRBD2. The germline gives CDR1 SEHNR, CDR2 FQNEAQ (reference sequence). After removal of 4 bases from V and 5 bases from J, the junction contained 6 bases not matched to a gene. The CDR3 consists of 15 residues. CDR3 sequence (DNA): TGTGCCAGCAGCTCTCTCCGACTAGCGGACAATGAGCAGTTCTTC. Its translation is CASSSLRLADNEQFF.

The genes are TRBV2 and TRBJ1-5, with TRBD1 identical over 9 bases. The CDR3 loop spans 15 amino acids. Germline loops: CDR1 SNHLY, CDR2 FYNNEI. V trimming: 5 bases; J trimming: 7 bases; junction bases outside the gene matches: 9. The CDR3 coding sequence is TGTGCCAGCAGTTTGGACAGGGGAGGAGGGCAGCCCCAGCATTTT. This codes for CASSLDRGGGQPQHF.

V usage is TRBV27 and J usage is TRBJ1-5; D not certain. V lost 6 bases and J lost 1, with 10 bases in between. The germline CDR1 and CDR2 sequences are MNHEY and SMNVEV (reference sequence). CDR3 length: 14 residues. For the CDR3, the DNA is TGTGCCAGCAGCATAGACACCAGCAATCAGCCCCAGCATTTT. Protein: CASSIDTSNQPQHF.

This chain links TRBV5-1 with TRBJ2-1; tentatively, D is TRBD1 (6 bases). The CDR3 covers 15 residues. V was shortened by 1 base and J by 6 bases, with 14 bases between the two germline ends. Germline V gene lookup returns CDR1 SGHRS and CDR2 YFSETQ. CDR3 sequence: CASSLTHTGINEQFF. In DNA, the CDR3 is TGCGCCAGCAGCTTGACCCATACAGGGATCAATGAGCAGTTCTTC.

This clone was recorded once. This sequence joins TRBV12-3 or TRBV12-4 and TRBJ1-2; tentative D call: TRBD1 (5 bases). The CDR3 consists of 13 residues. Trimming removed 5 bases at V and 4 bases at J, with 11 bases between. The DNA for the CDR3 is TGTGCCAGCAGTATGCTCGGGGGCTATGGCTACACCTTC. Protein sequence: CASSMLGGYGYTF.

This clone was counted a few times. The rearrangement joins TRBV3-1 (or the pseudogene TRBV3-2) to TRBJ2-2; no reliable D call. This CDR3 has 14 amino acids. The V gene lost 3 bases and the J gene lost 0 bases, with 5 bases spanning the gap. In germline, CDR1 is LGHDT, CDR2 YNNKEL (reference sequence). The DNA of the CDR3 is TGTGCCAGCAGCCAGAGGTCGAACACCGGGGAGCTGTTTTTT. It translates to CASSQRSNTGELFF.

In this sample, this clone turned up many times. CDR3 nucleotides: TGCAGCGCCGGGACGGGGGGCTACGAGCAGTACTTC. This gives the protein CSAGTGGYEQYF. V usage is TRBV29-1 and J usage is TRBJ2-7; 7 bases line up with TRBD2. The CDR3 extends over 12 amino acids. The trim removed 7 bases at V and 3 bases at J, leaving 6 bases unmatched. Germline CDR1 SQVTM, CDR2 ANQGSEA.

V is TRBV18 and J is TRBJ2-1, with TRBD2 matching 10 bases. Trimming removed 3 bases from V and 7 bases from J; junction bases left unmatched: 9. The CDR3 covers 16 residues. In germline, CDR1 is KGHSH, CDR2 LQKENI. The CDR3 region is CASSPPSGRVGNEQFF. In nucleotides, the CDR3 is TGTGCCAGCTCACCCCCTAGCGGGAGAGTCGGGAATGAGCAGTTCTTC.

The V and J genes are TRBV5-1 and TRBJ2-3; D not certain. Trimming took off 0 bases at V and 0 bases at J, with 5 bases between the two ends. The germline V gene encodes CDR1 SGHRS and CDR2 YFSETQ. The CDR3 has 14 residues. The CDR3 sequence: CASSLGRSTDTQYF. The CDR3 nucleotides read TGCGCCAGCAGCTTGGGCCGGAGCACAGATACGCAGTATTTT. The full variable domain, its missing parts supplied by reference TRBV5-1 and TRBJ2-3, is KAGVTQTPRYLIKTRGQQVTLSCSPISGHRSVSWYQQTPGQGLQFLFEYFSETQRNKGNFPGRFSGRQFSNSRSEMNVSTLELGDSALYLCASSLGRSTDTQYFGPGTRLTVL.

The chain combines TRBV5-6 with TRBJ2-3, with D possibly being TRBD2 (6 bases). CDR1 SGHDT and CDR2 YYEEEE come from the germline V gene. V was pared by 4 bases and J by 0 bases, with 9 bases between. This CDR3 spans 14 amino acids. The CDR3 loop reads CASSGGDSTDTQYF. CDR3 DNA sequence: TGTGCCAGCAGCGGAGGGGACAGCACAGATACGCAGTATTTT.

The chain has TRBV28 and TRBJ1-4, with a weak D call TRBD1 (6 bases). With 3 bases removed from V and 6 bases from J, the gap between germline ends came to 11 bases. Germline V gene lookup returns CDR1 MDHEN and CDR2 SYDVKM. The CDR3 has 14 residues. CDR3 in DNA: TGTGCCAGCAGTTTGTCACAGGGTTATGAAAAACTGTTTTTT. This encodes CASSLSQGYEKLFF.

V is TRBV30 and J is TRBJ2-7; D perhaps matches TRBD2 (6 bases). The CDR3 totals 12 residues. Trimming shortened V by 5 bases and J by 5 bases, and 13 bases separated the two germline ends. CDR1 is GTSNPN, CDR2 SVGIG, per germline (reference sequence). Written as DNA, the CDR3 is TGTGCCTGGGCCACGGGAGAGAACGAGCAGTACTTC. Translation: CAWATGENEQYF.

This chain connects TRBV6-2 or TRBV6-3 to TRBJ2-3, with 10 bases aligning to TRBD1. Germline V lookup: CDR1 MNHEY, CDR2 SVGEGT. The CDR3 consists of 16 residues. With V trimmed by 2 bases and J by 5 bases, 7 bases remained unmatched. The CDR3, as DNA: TGTGCCAGCAGTTACCCTCCGGGACAGGGGATAGATACGCAGTATTTT. It translates to CASSYPPGQGIDTQYF.

The rearrangement links TRBV10-3 to TRBJ1-2; D call uncertain. The CDR3 is 15 residues long. Trimming stripped 2 bases from V and 0 bases from J, with 10 bases between. Germline V lookup: CDR1 ENHRY, CDR2 SYGVKD. The CDR3 DNA follows: TGTGCCATCAGTGAGGCGCACTATACTAACTATGGCTACACCTTC. Its protein product is CAISEAHYTNYGYTF.

This chain connects TRBV5-1 to TRBJ2-3; 10 bases agree with TRBD1. This CDR3 is 16 amino acids long. Looked up from germline, CDR1 is SGHRS and CDR2 is YFSETQ. J gave up 5 bases and V 2 bases, and 8 bases lay outside the gene matches. The DNA of the CDR3 is TGCGCCAGCAGCTTTCCTGGACAGGGGGTCAAAGATACGCAGTATTTT. Translated, it gives CASSFPGQGVKDTQYF.

This clone was seen more than once but under ten times. The J gene is TRBJ1-4, the V gene TRBV19; D may be TRBD1 (5 bases). Trimming shortened V by 3 bases and J by 0 bases, and 8 bases separated the two germline ends. Germline loops: CDR1 LNHDA, CDR2 SQIVND (reference sequence). The CDR3 is 15 amino acids. Here the CDR3 DNA reads TGTGCCAGTAGTATTCAGGGCACAACTAATGAAAAACTGTTTTTT. Its protein is CASSIQGTTNEKLFF.

This clone came up a few times. CDR3 region: CASSSQSGQGITEAFF. Here the CDR3 DNA reads TGTGCCAGCAGCTCCCAATCGGGACAGGGTATCACTGAAGCTTTCTTT. The J gene is TRBJ1-1, the V gene TRBV7-9; 9 bases fit TRBD1. Trimming at V came to 4 bases and at J to 4 bases, leaving 10 bases not matched to a gene. Germline V lookup: CDR1 SEHNR, CDR2 FQNEAQ (reference sequence). The CDR3 is 16 residues long.

This chain connects TRBV25-1 to TRBJ1-2, with 8 positions matching TRBD1. Germline loops: CDR1 MGHDK, CDR2 SYGVNS. The junction had 10 bases not matched to a gene; V was cut back by 3 bases and J by 7 bases. CDR3 length equals 15 residues. This chain's CDR3 is CASSDYRPDRGGYTF. As DNA, the CDR3 is TGTGCCAGCAGTGACTACAGGCCTGACAGGGGTGGCTACACCTTC.

The chain carries TRBV9 and TRBJ1-1, with a tentative D call TRBD1 (6 bases). CDR3 length: 13 residues. V lost 4 bases and J 5 bases, leaving 12 bases between the germline ends. The germline V gene has CDR1 SGDLS and CDR2 YYNGEE. The CDR3 nucleotides are TGTGCCAGCAGCTTAACAGGGACGACTGAAGCTTTCTTT. It specifies CASSLTGTTEAFF.

The rearrangement uses TRBV24-1 and TRBJ2-7; 8 positions agree with TRBD2. This CDR3 contains 15 residues. The germline V gene encodes CDR1 KGHDR and CDR2 SFDVKD. The V and J ends lost 5 bases and 4 bases, in that order; junction bases with no gene match: 9. The CDR3 nucleotides read TGTGCCACCAGTGTGACGGGAGAGCGGGGGTACGAGCAGTACTTC. Its protein product is CATSVTGERGYEQYF.

V and J are TRBV5-1 and TRBJ2-1, with D hard to call. Germline CDR1 SGHRS, CDR2 YFSETQ. V dropped 1 base and J dropped 5 bases, with 13 bases sitting between them. The CDR3 contains 15 residues. DNA of the CDR3: TGCGCCAGCAGCTTGAGACCGGAGCCCAACAATGAGCAGTTCTTC. Protein product: CASSLRPEPNNEQFF.

The CDR3 DNA reads TGTGCCAGCTCACCACCCAGGGTTCTCTATGGCTACACCTTC. As protein: CASSPPRVLYGYTF. The V call is TRBV18, the J call TRBJ1-2; perhaps TRBD1 as D (5 bases). The CDR3 is 14 amino acids. Looked up from germline, CDR1 is KGHSH and CDR2 is LQKENI. The V end was cut by 0 bases, the J end by 4 bases, with 9 bases between.

The chain employs TRBV7-3 and TRBJ2-3; 10 bases line up with TRBD1. The V segment lost 5 bases and the J segment 3 bases; nucleotides outside the gene matches: 5. Germline V gene sequence: CDR1 SGHTA, CDR2 FQGTGA. The CDR3 has 15 residues. CDR3 region: CASSQDRGSTDTQYF. The CDR3 nucleotides are TGTGCCAGCAGCCAGGACAGGGGGAGTACAGATACGCAGTATTTT.

This chain connects TRBV7-2 to TRBJ1-2; D is perhaps TRBD1 (6 bases). The CDR3 is made up of 13 amino acids. V lost 2 bases, J lost 7 bases, and 11 bases lay in between. Per the germline V gene, CDR1 is SGHTA and CDR2 is FQGNSA. CDR3 in DNA: TGTGCCAGCAGCTTAACAGGGACCAGTGGCTACACCTTC. Amino acids: CASSLTGTSGYTF.

The chain has TRBV6-2 or TRBV6-3 and TRBJ1-5, with TRBD1 identical over 8 bases. Germline V lookup: CDR1 MNHEY, CDR2 SVGEGT. CDR3 size: 14 residues. With V trimmed by 5 bases and J by 7 bases, 7 bases remained unmatched. This CDR3 reads CASSQDRDWQPQHF. The DNA of the CDR3 is TGTGCCAGCAGTCAGGACAGGGATTGGCAGCCCCAGCATTTT.

This chain links TRBV19 with TRBJ1-2; possibly TRBD1 for D (5 bases). The germline V gene has CDR1 LNHDA and CDR2 SQIVND (reference sequence). The length of the CDR3 is 13 residues. Trimming took 0 bases from V and 5 from J, leaving 7 bases between them. CDR3 nucleotide sequence: TGTGCCAGTAGTATAGACAGGGATTATGGCTACACCTTC. Residues: CASSIDRDYGYTF. Full variable domain (outside the CDR3, taken from reference TRBV19 and TRBJ1-2): DGGITQSPKYLFRKEGQNVTLSCEQNLNHDAMYWYRQDPGQGLRLIYYSQIVNDFQKGDIAEGYSVSREKKESFPLTVTSAQKNPTAFYLCASSIDRDYGYTFGSGTRLTVV.

The chain carries TRBV4-2 and TRBJ2-7, with D perhaps matching TRBD2 (5 bases). With 1 base removed from V and 6 bases from J, the gap between germline ends came to 16 bases. Germline assignment: CDR1 LGHNA and CDR2 YNFKEQ. The CDR3 spans 15 residues. CDR3 sequence (DNA): TGTGCCAGCAGCCAAGGCGGGCTAGCAGGCACCGAGCAGTACTTC. Amino acid sequence: CASSQGGLAGTEQYF.

For the CDR3, the DNA is TGTGCCAGCAGTACCCTGACAGGGGGCGTGTACGCTGAAGCTTTCTTT. It translates to CASSTLTGGVYAEAFF. The chain joins TRBV28 to TRBJ1-1, with TRBD1 matching over 10 bases. V lost 5 bases to trimming and J lost 6 bases; unmatched junction nucleotides: 12. CDR1 and CDR2 (germline): MDHEN, SYDVKM. The CDR3 is 16 residues long.

The chain has TRBV15 and TRBJ2-5, with 9 positions matching TRBD1. The CDR3 has 12 residues. Germline lookup yields CDR1 LNHNV and CDR2 YYDKDF (reference sequence). Trimming took 3 bases from V and 10 from J; bases not matched to a gene: 3. This chain's CDR3 is CATSRDRGSQYF. The CDR3 DNA reads as TGTGCCACCAGCAGGGACAGGGGTAGCCAGTACTTC.